These 18 T cell receptor beta chains were all obtained from the same sample, sequenced in a study of response to subunit inactivated influenza vaccine. Via MiXCR, TCRdb re-called the RT-PCR reads, giving one row per CDR3 protein. The sample lists hundreds of thousands of distinct CDR3 sequences, 7.6% seen once, with over 10% in the top ten. The specimen was PBMCs from blood, collected roughly 24 months after vaccination. The receptors shown here come from a man between 45 and 75 years old who received an inactivated influenza vaccine.

The chain employs TRBV15 and TRBJ2-7, with TRBD1 matching 7 bases. This CDR3 is built from 15 residues. V lost 3 bases to trimming and J lost 6 bases; unmatched junction nucleotides: 11. CDR1 and CDR2 from the germline V gene are LNHNV and YYDKDF (reference sequence). Written as DNA, the CDR3 is TGTGCCACCAGCAGGATAGACAGGGCGGATGGCGAGCAGTACTTC. It encodes CATSRIDRADGEQYF.

The chain carries TRBV12-3 or TRBV12-4 and TRBJ2-7; TRBD2 agrees at 11 bases. V was clipped by 6 bases and J by 6 bases; unmatched bases: 13. CDR3 length: 16 amino acids. The CDR3 here is CASSPLVTSGSFEQYF. CDR3 sequence (DNA): TGTGCCAGCAGCCCATTAGTAACTAGCGGGAGTTTCGAGCAGTACTTC.

This chain uses TRBV7-2 with TRBJ2-6, with 7 bases matching TRBD2. Germline CDR1 is SGHTA and CDR2 is FQGNSA. CDR3 length: 17 residues. The trim removed 8 bases at V and 2 bases at J, leaving 12 bases unmatched. CDR3 bases: TGTGCCAGCTTTAAAGGGGCGGGACTAACTGGGGCCAACGTCCTGACTTTC. It specifies CASFKGAGLTGANVLTF.

The chain has TRBV28 and TRBJ2-5; no reliable D call. Germline CDR1 reads MDHEN; CDR2 reads SYDVKM. The CDR3 consists of 12 residues. Trimming stripped 5 bases from V and 9 bases from J, with 13 bases between. The CDR3 sequence: CASSHPSGAQYF. As DNA, the CDR3 is TGTGCCAGCAGTCACCCATCTGGGGCCCAGTACTTC.

This chain links TRBV5-1 with TRBJ1-1, with a weak D call TRBD1 (5 bases). In germline, CDR1 is SGHRS, CDR2 YFSETQ. The CDR3 spans 13 residues. The V end lost 0 bases, the J end lost 4 bases, and 7 bases lay between the germline ends. In DNA form, the CDR3 reads TGCGCCAGCAGCTTGGAGGGGAGCACTGAAGCTTTCTTT. Its protein product is CASSLEGSTEAFF.

This clonotype was recorded a few times. This chain links TRBV12-3 or TRBV12-4 with TRBJ1-2; D may be TRBD1 (6 bases). CDR3 length: 15 amino acids. The germline V and J ends were trimmed by 7 bases and 8 bases, with 23 bases remaining between them. CDR3 in DNA: TGTGCCAGCACCTTTAGGGGGGCCGAAGCGGGGGGCTACACCTTC. This translates into CASTFRGAEAGGYTF.

The J gene is TRBJ1-4, the V gene TRBV18; D ambiguous. The CDR3 is made up of 14 amino acids. The V gene lost 1 base and the J gene lost 8 bases, with 11 bases spanning the gap. Germline V CDR1 and CDR2: KGHSH, LQKENI. CDR3 sequence: CASSPLGTGEKLFF. CDR3 in DNA: TGTGCCAGCTCACCACTGGGTACGGGAGAAAAACTGTTTTTT.

This clonotype came up a few times. The J gene is TRBJ2-7, the V gene TRBV28; 8 positions match TRBD1. The CDR3 is 13 amino acids. Unmatched junction bases numbered 6, after V lost 7 bases and J lost 4 bases. The V gene's germline CDR1 is MDHEN and CDR2 SYDVKM. The CDR3 sequence is CASTRQGAYEQYF. CDR3 coding DNA: TGTGCCAGCACTCGGCAGGGGGCGTACGAGCAGTACTTC. The full variable domain, completed using reference TRBV28 and TRBJ2-7, is DVKVTQSSRYLVKRTGEKVFLECVQDMDHENMFWYRQDPGLGLRLIYFSYDVKMKEKGDIPEGYSVSREKKERFSLILESASTNQTSMYLCASTRQGAYEQYFGPGTRLTVT.

This clonotype was seen a handful of times. The chain carries TRBV11-2 and TRBJ2-5, with D perhaps TRBD1 (6 bases). The germline V gene encodes CDR1 SGHAT and CDR2 FQNNGV. V was clipped by 6 bases and J by 2 bases, with 10 bases between them. CDR3 length: 13 amino acids. Here the CDR3 DNA reads TGTGCCAGCAGACGAGGACAGCAAGAGACCCAGTACTTC. This encodes CASRRGQQETQYF.

This clonotype has more than one count but fewer than ten. V gene TRBV27 combines with J gene TRBJ1-1, with TRBD1 matching 8 bases. The CDR3 is 13 residues long. Unmatched junction bases numbered 9, after V lost 8 bases and J lost 7 bases. CDR1 is MNHEY and CDR2 is SMNVEV in the germline V gene (reference sequence). The CDR3 DNA sequence: TGTGCCAGCGGCACTGGACAGGGAGGTGAAGCTTTCTTT. This translates into CASGTGQGGEAFF.

This sequence joins TRBV7-9 and TRBJ2-5, with 8 nucleotides matching TRBD1. The V gene end was trimmed by 7 bases and the J gene end by 0 bases; junction bases not matched to a gene: 13. The CDR3 has 17 residues. The germline V gene has CDR1 SEHNR and CDR2 FQNEAQ (reference sequence). The DNA for the CDR3 is TGTGCCAGCACGGTTTTCTTGGGACAGGAGAACCAAGAGACCCAGTACTTC. This sequence encodes CASTVFLGQENQETQYF.

This clonotype was counted at least ten times. The rearrangement joins TRBV20-1 to TRBJ1-5; D call uncertain. The CDR3 is 14 amino acids. Germline CDR1 is DFQATT and CDR2 is SNEGSKA (reference sequence). V gave up 3 bases and J gave up 2 bases, with 11 bases separating them. The CDR3 DNA follows: TGCAGTGCTAGGAGCGGGGTAGGCAATCAGCCCCAGCATTTT. It translates to CSARSGVGNQPQHF.

The chain employs TRBV3-1 and TRBJ1-6; 7 nucleotides line up with TRBD1. The V and J ends lost 4 bases and 16 bases, in that order; junction bases with no gene match: 16. This CDR3 is built from 15 residues. Germline CDR1 reads LGHDT; CDR2 reads YNNKEL (reference sequence). The CDR3 DNA is TGTGCCAGCAGCCCCCCCAACACGCAGGGGGGCTCGCTCCACTTT. Translation: CASSPPNTQGGSLHF. Full variable domain (rest looked up from reference TRBV3-1 and TRBJ1-6): DTAVSQTPKYLVTQMGNDKSIKCEQNLGHDTMYWYKQDSKKFLKIMFSYNNKELIINETVPNRFSPKSPDKAHLNLHINSLELGDSAVYFCASSPPNTQGGSLHFGNGTRLTVT.

The chain couples TRBV4-3 to TRBJ2-3; the D is unclear. The germline V gene has CDR1 LGHNA and CDR2 YSLEER. The CDR3 runs 17 residues. Trimming left V 0 bases short and J 0 bases short, with 13 bases between. This CDR3 is CASSQDRDVTSTDTQYF. The CDR3 DNA reads TGCGCCAGCAGCCAAGATCGAGACGTCACTAGCACAGATACGCAGTATTTT.

V is TRBV7-8 and J is TRBJ1-5; the match to TRBD1 covers 9 bases. The V segment lost 5 bases and the J segment 4 bases; nucleotides outside the gene matches: 3. The CDR3 consists of 14 residues. The germline V gene has CDR1 SGHVS and CDR2 FQNEAQ. CDR3 sequence: CASSEQGANQPQHF. The DNA for the CDR3 is TGTGCCAGCAGCGAACAGGGGGCAAATCAGCCCCAGCATTTT.

The chain combines TRBV7-2 with TRBJ2-7; D may be TRBD1 (7 bases). V lost 4 bases and J 4 bases, leaving 11 bases between the germline ends. CDR1 and CDR2 (germline): SGHTA, FQGNSA. The CDR3 is 13 amino acids. For the CDR3, the DNA is TGTGCCAGCAGCTCGCGGGACAGTTACGAGCAGTACTTC. Its translation is CASSSRDSYEQYF.

This clonotype was seen only a few times. J is TRBJ2-7 and V is TRBV10-2; D could derive from TRBD1 or TRBD2 (6 bases each). Trimming removed 8 bases at V and 3 bases at J, with 8 bases between. The CDR3 covers 11 residues. Looked up from germline, CDR1 is WSHSY and CDR2 is SAAADI. The CDR3 coding sequence is TGCGCCAGCGGAGGGGGCTACGAGCAGTACTTC. The encoded protein is CASGGGYEQYF.

This clonotype has a count of ten or more. The V gene is TRBV5-1, the J gene TRBJ2-2, with unresolved D. The CDR3 has 13 residues. V was clipped by 5 bases and J by 1 base, with 6 bases between them. Germline values: CDR1 SGHRS, CDR2 YFSETQ. CDR3 in DNA: TGCGCCAGCAGTAACCGGAACACCGGGGAGCTGTTTTTT. Translated: CASSNRNTGELFF.